This T cell receptor (beta chain) was obtained from a study of Ad26.COV2.S vaccination and SARS-CoV-2 variants. The wider study: As a participant in COV1001, the donor was in the Ad26.COV2.S trial arm.

Clones were read by immunoSEQ multiplex PCR, and TCRdb kept only the in-frame ones, dropping some. This table has hundreds of thousands of clones, about nine tenths appearing once. The V gene's germline CDR1 is LGHDT and CDR2 YNNKEL (reference sequence). Trimming left V 2 bases short and J 0 bases short, with 0 bases between. The CDR3 is 12 residues long. Treatment given: around 19 received Ad26.COV2.S at low or high dose, single or two shots; 5 received placebo; per-sample allocation not given. Following the first vaccine or placebo injection, samples were taken on day 63. Findings of the study overall: Placebo and vaccine recipients had non-spike TCR breadth that was similar.

About this clone itself: The antigen is undetermined.

The material was peripheral blood, obtained in a trial of Ad26.COV2.S vaccine versus placebo. This TCR derives from a person aged 18 to 59 who received the Ad26.COV2.S COVID-19 vaccine or a placebo. This sequence joins TRBV3-1 (or the pseudogene TRBV3-2) and TRBJ2-3; D not resolved. The CDR3 is CASSQSTDTQYF. The CDR3 DNA sequence: TGTGCCAGCAGCCAAAGCACAGATACGCAGTATTTT.